This T cell receptor beta chain was captured by sequencing in a study of shared clonotypes between healthy human individuals. Per the authors' pipeline: ImmunoSEQ supplied junction-only sequences lacking quality scores, so filtering was different. Assay used: immunoSEQ multiplex PCR; TCRdb lists only in-frame clones, some missing. Clone size and V and J calls were adopted from that table, with D and trimming inferred from the DNA. The table lists over 2,000,000 clones, approximately 92% of them singletons, with around 1.7% in the top ten. The naive CD8 subset, CD45RO-negative cells positively selected for CCR7, excluded terminally differentiated effector memory CD45RA+ cells. The ends were cut back, 0 bases at V and 4 bases at J, with 14 bases in the middle. This CDR3 region has 16 residues. Looked up from germline, CDR1 is SGDLS and CDR2 is YYNGEE. Points on this clone: As yet, its antigen is unknown.

Points from the study as a whole: Generally, estimated richness proved larger in naive subsets than it did in memory subsets. Generation of non-shared clonotypes was less probable than generation of clonotypes shared by all four donors.

J is TRBJ1-3 and V is TRBV9; D might be TRBD1 (6 bases). Sequenced sample: naive CD8+ T cells from PBMCs. This TCR was recovered from a man in his late teens or twenties in good health. Some clones in this sample may be carry-over from other donors' samples. The CDR3 region is CASSVGGGGLGNTIYF. DNA of the CDR3: TGTGCCAGCAGCGTAGGAGGAGGGGGGCTCGGAAACACCATATATTTT.